This TCR beta chain was identified during a study of tumor-infiltrating lymphocytes in primary liver carcinoma (dated by TCRdb to about 2017). At the level of the whole study: Of the five patients (three men and two women, aged 30 to 69 years), four had hepatocellular carcinoma and one had combined HCC and intrahepatic cholangiocarcinoma. Tumors of the five patients were stage T1-T3 N0M0 with maximum diameters of 4.2 to 10 cm. Agilent mRNA microarray profiling was performed on the roughly 27 tumor region samples to relate TCRbeta repertoire diversity to the local molecular phenotype. Roughly 3.65 to 7.13 million productive TCRbeta reads were obtained per sample, and no significant difference in read depth was found between tissue types. For each liver tumor, the study sampled five regions along with adjacent normal tissue and blood, and applied TCRbeta repertoire sequencing, expression microarrays and whole-exome sequencing. A total of 35 or so specimens from 5 patients went through TCRbeta repertoire sequencing, namely 25 tumor regions, 5 adjacent noncancerous liver tissues and 5 peripheral blood samples. Technical replicate repertoires showed high reproducibility, with mean shared-clone rates approximately 0.9 and correlation coefficients above 0.95.

CDR1 and CDR2 (SGHNT, YENEEA) derive from the germline V gene. Its CDR3 holds 16 amino acids, cysteine through phenylalanine. The entry retains the CDR3 DNA only, 48 bases that are in frame from base 1. Overall study outcomes, separate from this receptor: The study included only four to six patients, and the authors note findings should be validated in a larger study. Only the TCR beta chain was sequenced, which likely underestimates true repertoire diversity because unpaired alpha chains were not captured. Consistent with antigen-driven expansion, pairs of tumor regions showed higher repertoire overlap (mean around 36%) than either tumor-adjacent pairs (around 17%) or tumor-blood pairs (roughly 14%). Only roughly 8-25% of top clones appeared in all five regions of a tumor, which suggests that tumor-infiltrating T cells are spatially heterogeneous. Bulk unsorted samples precluded comparing CD4+ and CD8+ T cell repertoires. A significantly larger repertoire fraction was made up by the top 250 clones in tumors than in blood (p = 0.039).

Points on this clonotype: Its antigen is still unknown. The junction departs from the called germline gene at one end, perhaps through a read error.

Starting from approximately 0.5 ug total RNA, TCRbeta-specific cDNA was produced by reverse transcription with a constant-region primer and ProtoScript II reverse transcriptase. Construction of the TCRbeta libraries relied on three nested rounds of multiplex PCR, following a slightly modified ARM-PCR procedure. The first two PCR rounds used multiplex TRBV1-TRBV30 forward primers with a Cbeta reverse primer, each for about 9 cycles. Sample barcodes and Illumina adapters were attached in a final 25-cycle PCR using Deep VentR polymerase. Before sequencing, amplicons between 200 and 500 bp were purified from gel using a QIAquick gel extraction kit. The TCRbeta amplicons were sequenced with 250-bp paired-end reads on an Illumina HiSeq 2500. The paper's data handling went like this. Quality trimming of reads was performed with Trimmomatic v0.33, and paired reads were merged with FLASH v1.2.11 so that full CDR3 sequences could be recovered. MiGEC v1.2.1b assigned V, D and J germline segments to the rearranged TCRbeta sequences. Clonotype statistics and Shannon-Wiener diversity indices were calculated with VDJtools v1.0.0. To reduce sampling bias, subsequent analyses other than the diversity analysis used only the 250 most abundant clonotypes in each sample. Clones were called with MiXCR by TCRdb after fastp trimmed the public reads at Q25, and only in-frame beta chains were retained. Here each entry gathers all rows of one CDR3 protein and keeps the most common genes and DNA. The V and J calls, along with clone size, are taken from TCRdb and not from the paper's own processing. Within this sample are tens of thousands of distinct CDR3 sequences, with roughly three quarters of them counted one time only. The top ten constitute 28% of the sample.

Without any cell sorting, total RNA and DNA were co-extracted from about 21-30 mg of bulk tissue using the AllPrep DNA/RNA mini kit. Surgical resection was performed in China between 2015 and March 2016 on roughly 5 patients with histopathologically diagnosed primary liver carcinoma. Chronic HBV infection was present in the patients, and the patients were treatment-naive at sampling. Five spatially separated regions were sampled per tumor: superior, inferior, left-lateral and right-lateral poles, plus the tumor centre. Histological examination found more than 75% viable tumor cells in every tumor sample. Fresh tumor and adjacent tissue pieces were bisected; one half was stored in RNAlater at -80°C, the other sent for histology.

The sequenced material came from liver tumor tissue from sampling region 4. The sample's cell subset or site label is to be understood as: tumor region T4, right-lateral pole. The chain couples TRBV11-3 to TRBJ2-1; 7 bases in the middle match TRBD2. This sequence originates from a man aged 35-49 years with primary liver carcinoma and hepatitis B virus infection. The DNA sequence is TGTACCAGCAGCTACCGAACTAGCGAGAGTAAGGACGAGCAGTTCTTC. This yields the protein CTSSYRTSESKDEQFF.